The next 30 T cell receptor beta chains were all read from a single sample in a study of Ad26.COV2.S vaccination and SARS-CoV-2 variants. Clones were read by immunoSEQ multiplex PCR, and TCRdb kept only the in-frame ones, dropping some. The table records more than 300,000 clones, around 84% of them present only once. The treatment was: some 19 received Ad26.COV2.S at low or high dose, single or two shots; about 5 received placebo; per-sample allocation not given. Repertoires come from day 63 after the first vaccine or placebo injection. Sequenced material: peripheral blood, taken in a trial of Ad26.COV2.S vaccine versus placebo. These receptors were taken from a person aged 18-60 years who received the Ad26.COV2.S COVID-19 vaccine or a placebo.

V gene TRBV27 combines with J gene TRBJ2-6; TRBD1 might be the D (6 bases). The germline gives CDR1 MNHEY, CDR2 SMNVEV (reference sequence). The CDR3 is made up of 20 amino acids. The germline V and J ends were trimmed by 1 base and 2 bases, with 21 bases remaining between them. The CDR3 region has the DNA TGTGCCAGCAGTTTATTCCTACCCAGTCTGGGGGCTACTGGGGCCAACGTCCTGACTTTC. The encoded protein is CASSLFLPSLGATGANVLTF. The full variable domain, its missing parts supplied by reference TRBV27 and TRBJ2-6, is EAQVTQNPRYLITVTGKKLTVTCSQNMNHEYMSWYRQDPGLGLRQIYYSMNVEVTDKGDVPEGYKVSRKEKRNFPLILESPSPNQTSLYFCASSLFLPSLGATGANVLTFGAGSRLTVL.

This rearrangement joins TRBV6-1 to TRBJ2-4; D gene ambiguous. The CDR3 spans 15 residues. Germline values: CDR1 MNHNS, CDR2 SASEGT. Trimming removed 3 bases from V and 3 bases from J, with 12 bases in between. CDR3 protein: CASSELGNDKNIQYF. For the CDR3, the DNA is TGTGCCAGCAGTGAGTTAGGGAATGACAAAAACATTCAGTACTTC.

DNA of the CDR3: TGCGCCAGCAGCTTGGTGATGCCACGCGGGGGGACCGGGGAGCTGTTTTTT. Protein sequence: CASSLVMPRGGTGELFF. This chain uses TRBV5-1 with TRBJ2-2, with TRBD2 identical over 8 bases. Germline CDR1 is SGHRS and CDR2 is YFSETQ. The CDR3 length is 17 residues. The junction had 9 bases not matched to a gene; V was cut back by 0 bases and J by 5 bases. Based on the CDR3 plus reference TRBV5-1 and TRBJ2-2, the full variable domain is KAGVTQTPRYLIKTRGQQVTLSCSPISGHRSVSWYQQTPGQGLQFLFEYFSETQRNKGNFPGRFSGRQFSNSRSEMNVSTLELGDSALYLCASSLVMPRGGTGELFFGEGSRLTVL.

The V gene is TRBV2, the J gene TRBJ2-2; TRBD2 matches 9 bases. V lost 7 bases and J lost 7; bases outside the gene matches: 7. The CDR3 length is 14 residues. CDR1 is SNHLY, CDR2 FYNNEI, per germline. CDR3 region: CASTLSGGYGELFF. CDR3 DNA sequence: TGTGCCAGCACCCTTAGCGGGGGCTACGGGGAGCTGTTTTTT.

This chain connects TRBV11-2 to TRBJ2-5; 10 nucleotides align to TRBD1. CDR3 length: 15 amino acids. Germline values: CDR1 SGHAT, CDR2 FQNNGV. V was pared by 2 bases and J by 5 bases, with 5 bases of the junction left unmatched. The DNA of the CDR3 is TGTGCCAGCAGCTTATTGGGACAGGGGTGGGAGACCCAGTACTTC. It codes for CASSLLGQGWETQYF. Full variable domain (rest looked up from reference TRBV11-2 and TRBJ2-5): EAGVAQSPRYKIIEKRQSVAFWCNPISGHATLYWYQQILGQGPKLLIQFQNNGVVDDSQLPKDRFSAERLKGVDSTLKIQPAKLEDSAVYLCASSLLGQGWETQYFGPGTRLLVL.

J is TRBJ2-5 and V is TRBV5-4; 8 positions agree with TRBD2. The CDR3 is 15 amino acids. Germline CDR1 SGHNT, CDR2 YYREEE (reference sequence). V dropped 4 bases and J dropped 4; count of bases not matched to a gene: 9. The CDR3 is CASSPGLAEGETQYF. The CDR3 nucleotides are TGTGCCAGCAGCCCCGGACTAGCAGAGGGAGAGACCCAGTACTTC.

The rearrangement links TRBV7-2 to TRBJ2-1; 9 bases are shared with TRBD1. The CDR3 is 14 residues long. V was pared by 5 bases and J by 7 bases, with 6 bases of the junction left unmatched. Per the germline V gene, CDR1 is SGHTA and CDR2 is FQGNSA. The CDR3 region has the DNA TGTGCCAGCAGCCCCGGGACAGGGCGGAATGAGCAGTTCTTC. Protein: CASSPGTGRNEQFF.

This clone was found a few times. The chain combines TRBV6-2 or TRBV6-3 with TRBJ1-1, with TRBD1 matching 12 bases. The CDR3 runs to 16 residues. Trimming cost V 5 bases and J 9 bases; bases outside gene matches: 13. CDR1 and CDR2 (germline): MNHEY, SVGEGT. The CDR3 sequence: CASSPISGTGGSQAFF. The CDR3 bases are TGTGCCAGCAGTCCCATCTCCGGGACAGGGGGCAGTCAAGCTTTCTTT.

This chain connects TRBV13 to TRBJ1-6; weak D call: TRBD1 (6 bases). This CDR3 has 16 amino acids. Trimming left V 1 base short and J 0 bases short, with 7 bases between. Germline values: CDR1 PRHDT, CDR2 FYEKMQ (reference sequence). The CDR3 DNA sequence: TGTGCCAGCAGCTTAGACAGGGACTCCTATAATTCACCCCTCCACTTT. Protein product: CASSLDRDSYNSPLHF.

The V and J genes are TRBV7-3 and TRBJ2-5; 7 nucleotides match TRBD1. J gave up 4 bases and V 3 bases, and 2 bases lay outside the gene matches. Looked up from germline, CDR1 is SGHTA and CDR2 is FQGTGA. This CDR3 is 13 amino acids long. The chain's CDR3 is CASSFNRGETQYF. The CDR3 coding sequence is TGTGCCAGCAGCTTTAACAGGGGAGAGACCCAGTACTTC.

The chain has TRBV30 and TRBJ1-4; D possibly corresponds to TRBD1 (6 bases). The length of the CDR3 is 15 residues. V lost 0 bases and J 7 bases, leaving 15 bases between the germline ends. Looked up from germline, CDR1 is GTSNPN and CDR2 is SVGIG (reference sequence). The CDR3 nucleotides read TGTGCCTGGAGTGTACGTAGGGGGGCGGGTGAAAAACTGTTTTTT. Residues: CAWSVRRGAGEKLFF.

The chain couples TRBV12-5 to TRBJ1-2, with 7 positions matching TRBD1. This CDR3 contains 15 residues. J was trimmed by 8 bases and V by 1 base; bases with no gene match: 10. The germline CDR1 and CDR2 sequences are LGHNT and FRNRAP. The CDR3 reads CASGLGGTAEGGYTF. In DNA, the CDR3 is TGTGCTAGTGGTTTGGGTGGGACAGCCGAGGGAGGCTACACCTTC.

The rearrangement links TRBV5-6 to TRBJ1-6, with TRBD1 identical over 9 bases. CDR3 length: 15 amino acids. The V gene's germline CDR1 is SGHDT and CDR2 YYEEEE. V trimming: 4 bases; J trimming: 14 bases; junction bases outside the gene matches: 13. This CDR3 reads CASSTTPDRGRALHF. The CDR3 nucleotides are TGTGCCAGCAGCACCACACCGGACAGGGGTAGGGCCCTCCACTTT.

As DNA, the CDR3 is TGCAGCGTTGAAGTTCTATTGTTTGGCTTCTATGGCTACACCTTC. Its protein is CSVEVLLFGFYGYTF. The chain uses TRBV29-1 and TRBJ1-2, with D hard to call. Germline CDR1 SQVTM, CDR2 ANQGSEA. This CDR3 region has 15 residues. V was cut by 1 base and J by 4 bases, with 16 bases left in between. Drawing the rest from reference TRBV29-1 and TRBJ1-2, the complete variable domain is SAVISQKPSRDICQRGTSLTIQCQVDSQVTMMFWYRQQPGQSLTLIATANQGSEATYESGFVIDKFPISRPNLTFSTLTVSNMSPEDSSIYLCSVEVLLFGFYGYTFGSGTRLTVV.

The genes are TRBV3-1 (or the pseudogene TRBV3-2) and TRBJ1-4, with a weak D call TRBD1 (5 bases). Germline values: CDR1 LGHDT, CDR2 YNNKEL (reference sequence). Trimming pared 1 base from V and 8 bases from J, leaving 8 bases between. CDR3 length: 13 amino acids. For the CDR3, the DNA is TGTGCCAGCAGCCAAGCGGGGGGGGAAAAACTGTTTTTT. It codes for CASSQAGGEKLFF.

The V gene is TRBV7-2, the J gene TRBJ2-7; D is tentatively TRBD1 or TRBD2 (6 bases each). Germline values: CDR1 SGHTA, CDR2 FQGNSA. The CDR3 has 16 amino acids. V lost 0 bases, J lost 0 bases, and 12 bases lay in between. The CDR3 DNA reads as TGTGCCAGCAGCTTAGCGGGGGGCCCTCTCTCCTACGAGCAGTACTTC. Translated: CASSLAGGPLSYEQYF.

The CDR3 coding sequence is TGTGCCATCAGTGAGCTAAGGGGGAATGAGCAGTTCTTC. Translating gives CAISELRGNEQFF. The rearrangement uses TRBV10-3 and TRBJ2-1, with D maybe TRBD1 (6 bases). From germline, CDR1 is ENHRY and CDR2 SYGVKD. Trimming left V 2 bases short and J 7 bases short, with 9 bases between. The CDR3 length is 13 residues.

This clone has a handful of counts. The chain links TRBV18 to TRBJ1-6; 7 bases fit TRBD1. Germline loops: CDR1 KGHSH, CDR2 LQKENI. The CDR3 has 16 residues. With 3 bases clipped from V and 2 bases from J, the junction kept 4 bases outside the gene matches. The CDR3 DNA reads as TGTGCCAGCTCACCTAGAAGGGGGCCCTATAATTCACCCCTCCACTTT. Translation: CASSPRRGPYNSPLHF. The variable domain in full, with the rest retrieved from reference TRBV18 and TRBJ1-6, is NAGVMQNPRHLVRRRGQEARLRCSPMKGHSHVYWYRQLPEEGLKFMVYLQKENIIDESGMPKERFSAEFPKEGPSILRIQQVVRGDSAAYFCASSPRRGPYNSPLHFGNGTRLTVT.

The chain is built from TRBV12-3 or TRBV12-4 and TRBJ1-1; D unclear. V was pared by 10 bases and J by 2 bases, with 14 bases between. The CDR3 has 13 amino acids. CDR3 residues: CATKLDGNTEAFF. The CDR3, as DNA: TGTGCCACGAAACTAGACGGTAACACTGAAGCTTTCTTT.

The chain carries TRBV2 and TRBJ2-3; 10 bases are a match to TRBD1. The V segment lost 4 bases and the J segment 5 bases; nucleotides outside the gene matches: 6. The CDR3 loop spans 15 amino acids. CDR1 is SNHLY, CDR2 FYNNEI, per germline. CDR3 sequence: CASSGQGAQLDTQYF. The CDR3 region has the DNA TGTGCCAGCAGTGGACAGGGGGCCCAACTAGATACGCAGTATTTT.

The chain joins TRBV6-5 to TRBJ1-1, with 8 bases matching TRBD1. The length of the CDR3 is 16 residues. The germline CDR1 and CDR2 sequences are MNHEY and SVGAGI. Trimming at V came to 2 bases and at J to 5 bases, leaving 10 bases not matched to a gene. CDR3 in DNA: TGTGCCAGCAGTTACGGGGAGACAGGGGTTAGGACTGAAGCTTTCTTT. Translation: CASSYGETGVRTEAFF.

The chain combines TRBV18 with TRBJ2-3, with 7 positions matching TRBD1. J was trimmed by 5 bases and V by 0 bases; bases with no gene match: 2. Per germline, CDR1 KGHSH and CDR2 LQKENI. This CDR3 is built from 14 residues. The CDR3 sequence: CASSPPAGGDTQYF. In nucleotides, the CDR3 is TGTGCCAGCTCACCACCGGCAGGGGGAGATACGCAGTATTTT.

The chain combines TRBV9 with TRBJ1-4; 8 nucleotides line up with TRBD1. The J segment lost 5 bases and the V segment lost 3 bases, leaving 9 bases of the junction unmatched. CDR3 size: 16 residues. CDR1 and CDR2 (germline): SGDLS, YYNGEE. CDR3 sequence: CASSATAGQGNEKLFF. The CDR3 DNA reads TGTGCCAGCAGCGCGACTGCCGGACAGGGAAATGAAAAACTGTTTTTT. Using reference TRBV9 and TRBJ1-4 for the parts outside the CDR3, the full variable domain is DSGVTQTPKHLITATGQRVTLRCSPRSGDLSVYWYQQSLDQGLQFLIQYYNGEERAKGNILERFSAQQFPDLHSELNLSSLELGDSALYFCASSATAGQGNEKLFFGSGTQLSVL.

This clone was recorded only once. The rearrangement uses TRBV7-9 and TRBJ2-7; TRBD1 matches 8 bases. The germline V gene encodes CDR1 SEHNR and CDR2 FQNEAQ (reference sequence). The CDR3 length is 14 residues. V dropped 1 base and J dropped 6; count of bases not matched to a gene: 5. CDR3 in amino acids: CASSLDGQGLEQYF. In DNA, the CDR3 is TGTGCCAGCAGCTTAGACGGACAGGGACTCGAGCAGTACTTC.

The chain uses TRBV15 and TRBJ1-2, with D uncertain. The CDR3 runs to 15 residues. The V and J ends lost 0 bases and 0 bases respectively, with 8 bases between them. Germline V lookup: CDR1 LNHNV, CDR2 YYDKDF (reference sequence). The CDR3 loop reads CATSRDDDPNYGYTF. CDR3 nucleotide sequence: TGTGCCACCAGCAGAGATGACGACCCTAACTATGGCTACACCTTC.

The rearrangement uses TRBV19 and TRBJ1-3; 7 positions agree with TRBD1. The germline V gene has CDR1 LNHDA and CDR2 SQIVND (reference sequence). The V segment lost 7 bases and the J segment 0 bases; nucleotides outside the gene matches: 3. This CDR3 has 14 amino acids. The CDR3 nucleotides read TGTGCCAGTAAACAGGGGTTCTCTGGAAACACCATATATTTT. Its protein product is CASKQGFSGNTIYF.

This rearrangement joins TRBV10-3 to TRBJ2-3; TRBD1 matches at 8 bases. With V trimmed by 10 bases and J by 0 bases, 12 bases remained unmatched. The CDR3 is 16 amino acids. Germline CDR1 and CDR2: ENHRY and SYGVKD. CDR3 DNA sequence: TGTGCCACCCGGAAGACAGGGGATAGGAGCACAGATACGCAGTATTTT. As protein: CATRKTGDRSTDTQYF.

The J gene is TRBJ2-3, the V gene TRBV27; TRBD2 agrees at 8 bases. Germline V gene lookup returns CDR1 MNHEY and CDR2 SMNVEV (reference sequence). The CDR3 runs to 14 residues. J was trimmed by 2 bases and V by 6 bases; bases with no gene match: 4. CDR3 DNA: TGTGCCAGCAGCCTACTAGCGGCCACAGATACGCAGTATTTT. Its translation: CASSLLAATDTQYF.

The chain has TRBV5-1 and TRBJ2-3, with TRBD1 matching 10 bases. Germline V gives CDR1 SGHRS, CDR2 YFSETQ. The V segment lost 8 bases and the J segment 4 bases; nucleotides outside the gene matches: 4. This CDR3 spans 13 amino acids. CDR3 loop: CASGQGGPDTQYF. The DNA for the CDR3 is TGCGCCAGTGGACAGGGGGGCCCAGATACGCAGTATTTT.

The rearrangement joins TRBV5-4 to TRBJ1-2; D gene uncertain. Germline-derived CDR1 and CDR2 are SGHNT and YYREEE (reference sequence). This CDR3 spans 17 amino acids. The ends were cut back, 3 bases at V and 1 base at J, with 19 bases in the middle. DNA of the CDR3: TGTGCCAGCAGCTCCCTCTTGGACCGGGGAAGTAACTATGGCTACACCTTC. Amino acids: CASSSLLDRGSNYGYTF.